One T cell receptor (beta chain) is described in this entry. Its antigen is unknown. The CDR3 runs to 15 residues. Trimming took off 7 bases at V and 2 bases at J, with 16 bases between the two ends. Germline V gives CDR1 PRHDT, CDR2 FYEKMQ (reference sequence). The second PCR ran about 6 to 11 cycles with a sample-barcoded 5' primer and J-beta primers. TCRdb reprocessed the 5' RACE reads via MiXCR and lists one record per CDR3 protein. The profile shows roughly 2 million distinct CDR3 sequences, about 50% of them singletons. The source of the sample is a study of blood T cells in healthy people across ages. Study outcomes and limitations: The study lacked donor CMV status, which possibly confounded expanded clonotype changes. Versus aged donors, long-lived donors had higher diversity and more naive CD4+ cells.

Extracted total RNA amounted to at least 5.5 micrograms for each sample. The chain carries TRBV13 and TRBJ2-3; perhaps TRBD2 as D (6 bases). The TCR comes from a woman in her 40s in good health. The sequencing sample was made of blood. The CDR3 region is CASTLRREHTDTQYF. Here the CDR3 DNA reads TGTGCCAGCACCCTGAGGCGGGAACACACAGATACGCAGTATTTT.